A single sample is the source of the 30 T cell receptor beta chains below, sequenced in a study of cytomegalovirus exposure and HLA in healthy donors. Assay used: immunoSEQ multiplex PCR; TCRdb lists only in-frame clones, some missing. The data contain around 220,000 clones, 88% of them singletons. The material sequenced was PBMCs. Source of these receptors: a young woman in good health and CMV-seronegative.

The rearrangement uses TRBV28 and TRBJ2-1, with D possibly TRBD2 on 5 matching bases. Germline values: CDR1 MDHEN, CDR2 SYDVKM. The V and J ends lost 7 bases and 2 bases respectively, with 12 bases between them. The CDR3 consists of 14 residues. The CDR3 spells CASKEDWAYNEQFF. The CDR3 bases are TGTGCCAGCAAGGAGGATTGGGCCTACAATGAGCAGTTCTTC. The whole variable domain, remainder taken from reference TRBV28 and TRBJ2-1, is DVKVTQSSRYLVKRTGEKVFLECVQDMDHENMFWYRQDPGLGLRLIYFSYDVKMKEKGDIPEGYSVSREKKERFSLILESASTNQTSMYLCASKEDWAYNEQFFGPGTRLTVL.

This clone was recorded once. Different DNA sequences within this sample yield the same CDR3. The chain combines TRBV4-1 with TRBJ2-7, with D possibly being TRBD2 (6 bases). V shed 3 bases and J shed 3 bases, with 12 bases lying between them. Germline CDR1 reads MGHRA; CDR2 reads YSYEKL. The CDR3 sequence is 14 residues long. The CDR3 region is CASSHPGLSYEQYF. As DNA, the CDR3 is TGCGCCAGCAGCCACCCCGGACTAAGCTACGAGCAGTACTTC.

The chain is built from TRBV4-1 and TRBJ2-3, with 9 nucleotides matching TRBD2. Germline values: CDR1 MGHRA, CDR2 YSYEKL. The CDR3 has 16 residues. V was clipped by 0 bases and J by 4 bases; unmatched bases: 5. The CDR3 spells CASSQELAGSSDTQYF. As DNA, the CDR3 is TGCGCCAGCAGCCAAGAACTAGCGGGTTCTTCAGATACGCAGTATTTT.

This clone was recorded once. The J gene is TRBJ2-7, the V gene TRBV27; 7 bases match TRBD1. This CDR3 comprises 15 residues. J was trimmed by 3 bases and V by 6 bases; bases with no gene match: 11. Germline V gene data show CDR1 as MNHEY and CDR2 as SMNVEV (reference sequence). CDR3 loop: CASRPSTGNFYEQYF. The CDR3 DNA sequence: TGTGCCAGCAGGCCTTCGACAGGGAACTTCTACGAGCAGTACTTC.

This chain links TRBV28 with TRBJ2-7, with D perhaps TRBD2 (6 bases). From germline, CDR1 is MDHEN and CDR2 SYDVKM. V was cut by 6 bases and J by 2 bases, with 11 bases left in between. The CDR3 totals 13 residues. The DNA of the CDR3 is TGTGCCAGCAGAACCGGGACTCCCTACGAGCAGTACTTC. The encoded protein is CASRTGTPYEQYF.

The chain employs TRBV18 and TRBJ2-7; 14 bases are shared with TRBD2. Trimming removed 2 bases from V and 5 bases from J; junction bases left unmatched: 2. The CDR3 runs 15 residues. The germline V gene encodes CDR1 KGHSH and CDR2 LQKENI. The CDR3 region has the DNA TGTGCCAGCTCACCAGGGACTAGCGGGAGCAACGAGCAGTACTTC. Translating gives CASSPGTSGSNEQYF.

This clone was detected only once. V is TRBV7-8 and J is TRBJ2-7; weak D call: TRBD1 (6 bases). V was pared by 5 bases and J by 4 bases, with 9 bases between. CDR1 is SGHVS and CDR2 is FQNEAQ in the germline V gene. The CDR3 runs 12 residues. CDR3 nucleotide sequence: TGTGCCAGCAGCCCAACAGGGTACGAGCAGTACTTC. It translates to CASSPTGYEQYF.

The chain is built from TRBV10-1 and TRBJ2-1; D is uncertain. The germline V and J ends were trimmed by 6 bases and 7 bases, with 10 bases remaining between them. Germline V CDR1 and CDR2: WNHNN, SYGVQD (reference sequence). This CDR3 region has 12 residues. The CDR3 coding sequence is TGCGCCAGCAGGCCGCCTAGGAATGAGCAGTTCTTC. Its protein product is CASRPPRNEQFF.

This clone was picked up a small number of times. The rearrangement links TRBV5-4 to TRBJ1-5; the match to TRBD1 covers 11 bases. CDR3 size: 15 residues. CDR1 is SGHNT and CDR2 is YYREEE in the germline V gene (reference sequence). Trimming took 3 bases from V and 4 from J; bases not matched to a gene: 3. The DNA for the CDR3 is TGTGCCAGCAGCTCGGACAGGGGGCCGAATCAGCCCCAGCATTTT. Protein: CASSSDRGPNQPQHF.

The V call is TRBV27, the J call TRBJ2-3; possible D gene TRBD1, 6 bases. The CDR3 runs 16 residues. V shed 5 bases and J shed 2 bases, with 17 bases lying between them. Germline V gives CDR1 MNHEY, CDR2 SMNVEV (reference sequence). In DNA, the CDR3 is TGTGCCAGCAGTCCGCCCGCAGGGGAGTCCACAGATACGCAGTATTTT. The encoded protein is CASSPPAGESTDTQYF.

The genes are TRBV18 and TRBJ2-3, with 7 nucleotides matching TRBD2. Germline CDR1 is KGHSH and CDR2 is LQKENI. Germline trimming cut 4 bases from V and 3 bases from J; bases unmatched to any gene: 4. This CDR3 has 14 residues. CDR3 loop: CASSRNSGTDTQYF. DNA of the CDR3: TGTGCCAGCTCACGGAATAGCGGGACAGATACGCAGTATTTT. Variable domain in full (rest from reference TRBV18 and TRBJ2-3): NAGVMQNPRHLVRRRGQEARLRCSPMKGHSHVYWYRQLPEEGLKFMVYLQKENIIDESGMPKERFSAEFPKEGPSILRIQQVVRGDSAAYFCASSRNSGTDTQYFGPGTRLTVL.

V usage is TRBV7-8 and J usage is TRBJ1-2, with no clear D. CDR3 length: 16 amino acids. CDR1 is SGHVS and CDR2 is FQNEAQ in the germline V gene. Trimming took 5 bases from V and 3 from J, leaving 19 bases between them. The CDR3 sequence: CASSHSARVFDYGYTF. For the CDR3, the DNA is TGTGCCAGCAGCCACTCGGCGCGGGTATTCGACTATGGCTACACCTTC.

This clone was recorded once. The V gene is TRBV28, the J gene TRBJ2-7, with D unresolved. The germline V gene has CDR1 MDHEN and CDR2 SYDVKM. V was clipped by 2 bases and J by 6 bases, with 8 bases between them. This CDR3 region has 12 residues. CDR3 coding DNA: TGTGCCAGCAGTTTAAAATGGGCCGAGCAGTACTTC. Translated: CASSLKWAEQYF.

This rearrangement joins TRBV10-1 to TRBJ2-7, with 9 bases lining up with TRBD2. In germline, CDR1 is WNHNN, CDR2 SYGVQD (reference sequence). After removal of 5 bases from V and 2 bases from J, the junction contained 4 bases not matched to a gene. This CDR3 has 14 amino acids. In DNA, the CDR3 is TGCGCCAGCAGTAAGGGACTAGCCCCCTACGAGCAGTACTTC. Amino acids: CASSKGLAPYEQYF.

The chain uses TRBV9 and TRBJ2-1; D not resolved. V was shortened by 0 bases and J by 7 bases, with 8 bases between the two germline ends. The CDR3 is made up of 13 amino acids. Germline V gene sequence: CDR1 SGDLS, CDR2 YYNGEE. DNA for the CDR3: TGTGCCAGCAGCGTAGCTAGTCTTAATGAGCAGTTCTTC. As protein: CASSVASLNEQFF.

The V gene is TRBV30, the J gene TRBJ1-5; 7 bases fit TRBD1. V shed 4 bases and J 5 bases; nucleotides not matched to a gene: 5. Per germline, CDR1 GTSNPN and CDR2 SVGIG (reference sequence). This CDR3 comprises 13 residues. The CDR3 coding sequence is TGTGCCTGGAACCGGGACAGATATCAGCCCCAGCATTTT. This gives the protein CAWNRDRYQPQHF.

J is TRBJ2-7 and V is TRBV28; TRBD1 is a possible D gene (5 bases). Trimming cost V 5 bases and J 3 bases, with 8 bases left between them. The germline V gene has CDR1 MDHEN and CDR2 SYDVKM. This CDR3 comprises 12 residues. The CDR3 DNA is TGTGCCAGCAGTCTGACAGTCTACGAGCAGTACTTC. This encodes CASSLTVYEQYF.

The chain joins TRBV27 to TRBJ2-7, with TRBD1 as a possible D gene (5 bases). The CDR3 spans 14 residues. The V gene's germline CDR1 is MNHEY and CDR2 SMNVEV (reference sequence). Trimming left V 2 bases short and J 5 bases short, with 13 bases between. The CDR3 coding sequence is TGTGCCAGCAGTTTAGTGGGGCCCGACGACGAGCAGTACTTC. This codes for CASSLVGPDDEQYF.

The chain joins TRBV29-1 to TRBJ1-2; 8 positions agree with TRBD1. The V gene's germline CDR1 is SQVTM and CDR2 ANQGSEA. Trimming cost V 6 bases and J 2 bases; bases outside gene matches: 11. CDR3 length: 15 amino acids. The CDR3 nucleotides are TGCAGCGTGACCTCCGAGACAGGGGAGAACTATGGCTACACCTTC. Its translation: CSVTSETGENYGYTF.

This chain connects TRBV13 to TRBJ2-1; 12 bases are shared with TRBD2. In germline, CDR1 is PRHDT, CDR2 FYEKMQ (reference sequence). The CDR3 consists of 18 residues. After removal of 5 bases from V and 7 bases from J, the junction contained 15 bases not matched to a gene. CDR3 loop: CASSPGLAGDLPSNEQFF. The CDR3 DNA reads as TGTGCCAGCAGCCCGGGACTAGCGGGTGATTTACCGAGTAATGAGCAGTTCTTC.

This rearrangement joins TRBV5-1 to TRBJ1-1; 7 bases agree with TRBD1. This CDR3 is 14 amino acids long. V gave up 5 bases and J gave up 4 bases; unmatched junction bases: 8. CDR1 SGHRS and CDR2 YFSETQ come from the germline V gene. CDR3 loop: CASRRQGEGTEAFF. CDR3 DNA sequence: TGCGCCAGCAGAAGACAGGGAGAGGGCACTGAAGCTTTCTTT.

This rearrangement joins TRBV2 to TRBJ2-7, with 11 bases matching TRBD2. J gave up 4 bases and V 6 bases, and 11 bases lay outside the gene matches. Germline values: CDR1 SNHLY, CDR2 FYNNEI. This CDR3 has 16 residues. The CDR3 spells CASRATPGLADYEQYF. The DNA of the CDR3 is TGTGCCAGCAGAGCCACTCCGGGACTAGCGGATTACGAGCAGTACTTC.

This clone showed up just once. The chain recombines TRBV2 with TRBJ2-7, with a weak D call TRBD1 (6 bases). Looked up from germline, CDR1 is SNHLY and CDR2 is FYNNEI. CDR3 length equals 12 residues. V was shortened by 8 bases and J by 3 bases, with 11 bases between the two germline ends. The CDR3 loop is CASLQGFYEQYF. The CDR3 bases are TGTGCCAGCCTACAGGGTTTCTACGAGCAGTACTTC.

This clone was recorded a few times. V is TRBV5-1 and J is TRBJ1-2; D is uncertain. The V and J ends lost 4 bases and 0 bases respectively, with 7 bases between them. Germline values: CDR1 SGHRS, CDR2 YFSETQ. The CDR3 has 13 residues. The CDR3 DNA is TGCGCCAGCAGCCCTGGAGCTAACTATGGCTACACCTTC. It encodes CASSPGANYGYTF.

This chain joins TRBV6-1 and TRBJ2-3, with D perhaps TRBD2 (6 bases). CDR1 and CDR2 from the germline V gene are MNHNS and SASEGT. V lost 1 base to trimming and J lost 3 bases, with 20 bases between them. The CDR3 consists of 18 residues. The CDR3: CASSEDPSGGRSTDTQYF. The CDR3, as DNA: TGTGCCAGCAGTGAAGATCCCAGTGGGGGGAGGTCTACAGATACGCAGTATTTT.

This clone has only one observation. The chain recombines TRBV15 with TRBJ2-5; weak D call: TRBD1 (6 bases). V lost 3 bases to trimming and J lost 1 base, with 9 bases between them. The CDR3 is 14 amino acids. CDR1 is LNHNV and CDR2 is YYDKDF in the germline V gene (reference sequence). As DNA, the CDR3 is TGTGCCACCAGCAGTAGGGGGACCCAAGAGACCCAGTACTTC. Translating gives CATSSRGTQETQYF.

This clone has a single count. The chain combines TRBV30 with TRBJ1-4; no clear D. CDR3 length equals 13 residues. V was trimmed by 8 bases and J by 7 bases, leaving 17 bases between them. Germline CDR1 GTSNPN, CDR2 SVGIG (reference sequence). The CDR3 nucleotides read TGTGCCGGCTCCCTACTAATAAGTGAAAAACTGTTTTTT. This codes for CAGSLLISEKLFF.

V is TRBV11-1 and J is TRBJ2-3, with 7 bases identical to TRBD1. The CDR3 covers 16 residues. Germline V gene lookup returns CDR1 SGHAT and CDR2 FQDESV (reference sequence). V gave up 1 base and J gave up 0 bases; unmatched junction bases: 4. The CDR3 sequence is CASSLGGTASTDTQYF. Here the CDR3 DNA reads TGTGCCAGCAGCTTAGGAGGGACAGCTAGCACAGATACGCAGTATTTT.

This rearrangement joins TRBV6-5 to TRBJ2-1; D is perhaps TRBD2 (6 bases). CDR3 length: 13 amino acids. V dropped 6 bases and J dropped 4 bases, with 10 bases sitting between them. From germline, CDR1 is MNHEY and CDR2 SVGAGI. The CDR3 is CASSTSRYNEQFF. CDR3 in DNA: TGTGCCAGCAGCACTAGCCGGTACAATGAGCAGTTCTTC.

This clone was observed a handful of times. This chain links TRBV7-3 with TRBJ2-2, with TRBD2 identical over 13 bases. The CDR3 runs 15 residues. The V gene's germline CDR1 is SGHTA and CDR2 FQGTGA. With V trimmed by 5 bases and J by 7 bases, 4 bases remained unmatched. The CDR3, as DNA: TGTGCCAGCAGCCGGACTAGCGGGAGAAACGGGGAGCTGTTTTTT. Translating gives CASSRTSGRNGELFF.